Reported below is one T cell receptor beta chain. What it binds is not known. The data are from a study of lymphopenia after photon versus proton radiotherapy. CDR1 is KGHSH, CDR2 LQKENI, per germline. With V trimmed by 3 bases and J by 3 bases, 4 bases remained unmatched. The CDR3 contains 14 residues. TCRdb's copy holds only in-frame clones and misses some; the assay was immunoSEQ multiplex PCR. The sample has around 160,000 clones, about 88% seen once. General study points: Better survival with proton therapy was suggested as possible, not demonstrated. Under photons, naive T cells and diversity fell while effector/memory populations rose.

The input for sequencing was peripheral blood, taken from a patient treated with photon-based radiotherapy. The chain joins TRBV18 to TRBJ2-5; TRBD1 matches 7 bases. This receptor was taken from a man aged 50-60 years with gastric cancer. CDR3 region: CASSPRQGKETQYF. Written as DNA, the CDR3 is TGTGCCAGCTCACCCCGACAGGGAAAAGAGACCCAGTACTTC.